These T cell receptor beta chains were read from a single sample in a study of T-cell memory formation after mild COVID-19. TCRdb re-called the 5' RACE reads with MiXCR, one entry per CDR3 protein. In the table there are some 97,000 distinct CDR3 sequences, roughly 10% of which are singletons. The source material was PBMCs or a T cell subset sorted from them (not recorded which). The receptors were gathered from a man younger than 35 who had mild COVID-19 (a few samples of this study predate the infection). Cell type and time point are not known. CDR3s include the opening cysteine and the closing phenylalanine or tryptophan. The D gene is left open where the match is weak. Clone sizes are given selectively: once, few, many, or a class where the clone is expanded.

d_call: -
clone_size: -
v_call: TRBV27
j_call: TRBJ1-1
cdr3_nt: TGTGCCAGCAGTCCCCTCCCGCAGGTTAACACTGAAGCTTTCTTT
cdr3_aa: CASSPLPQVNTEAFF

d_call: -
clone_size: many
v_call: TRBV5-1
j_call: TRBJ1-1
cdr3_nt: TGCGCCAGCAGGGAGGGAGGAACTGAAGCTTTCTTT
cdr3_aa: CASREGGTEAFF

d_call: TRBD1
clone_size: few
v_call: TRBV12-3/TRBV12-4
j_call: TRBJ1-1
cdr3_nt: TGTGCCAGCCTTCCTGACAGGGCGGGCACTGAAGCTTTCTTT
cdr3_aa: CASLPDRAGTEAFF

d_call: -
clone_size: few
v_call: TRBV21-1
j_call: TRBJ2-7
cdr3_nt: TGTGCCAGCAGGCGGGCAGTCTTCTACGAGCAGTACTTC
cdr3_aa: CASRRAVFYEQYF

d_call: -
clone_size: -
v_call: TRBV4-2
j_call: TRBJ1-5
cdr3_nt: TGTGCCAGCAGCCAAGATTCCGATCAGCCCCAGCATTTT
cdr3_aa: CASSQDSDQPQHF

d_call: -
clone_size: few
v_call: TRBV29-1
j_call: TRBJ2-1
cdr3_nt: TGCAGCGCTTGGACAGATTACAATGAGAAAATCTTC
cdr3_aa: CSAWTDYNEKIF

d_call: -
clone_size: -
v_call: TRBV4-3
j_call: TRBJ2-5
cdr3_nt: TGCGCCAGCAGCCAAGATTACTGGGGGGAGACCCAGTACTTC
cdr3_aa: CASSQDYWGETQYF

d_call: -
clone_size: -
v_call: TRBV10-3
j_call: TRBJ1-5
cdr3_nt: TGTGCCATCAGTGAGTCTGGGAGAGCGAATCAGCCCCAGCATTTT
cdr3_aa: CAISESGRANQPQHF

d_call: -
clone_size: -
v_call: TRBV29-1
j_call: TRBJ2-7
cdr3_nt: TGCAGCGTTGTGTCTCGGGACGAGCAGTACTTC
cdr3_aa: CSVVSRDEQYF

d_call: -
clone_size: -
v_call: TRBV5-1
j_call: TRBJ1-3
cdr3_nt: TGCGCCAGCAGCTTGCTTGGGTTTGCAGACTCTGGAAACACCATATATTTT
cdr3_aa: CASSLLGFADSGNTIYF

d_call: TRBD1
clone_size: few
v_call: TRBV27
j_call: TRBJ1-1
cdr3_nt: TGTGCCAGCAGTTTCGGGACAGGGGGCACTGAAGCTTTCTTT
cdr3_aa: CASSFGTGGTEAFF

d_call: -
clone_size: few
v_call: TRBV29-1
j_call: TRBJ2-1
cdr3_nt: TGCAGCGTTACTGGACAGCCTCAGCAGTTCTTC
cdr3_aa: CSVTGQPQQFF

d_call: -
clone_size: -
v_call: TRBV27
j_call: TRBJ1-6
cdr3_nt: TGTGCAACGCGGGTAGGGAATTCACCCCTCCACTTT
cdr3_aa: CATRVGNSPLHF

d_call: TRBD2
clone_size: few
v_call: TRBV4-3
j_call: TRBJ2-1
cdr3_nt: TGCGCCAGCAGCCAAGATGAAGCGGGGATAGGCTCCTACAATGAGCAGTTCTTC
cdr3_aa: CASSQDEAGIGSYNEQFF

d_call: -
clone_size: -
v_call: TRBV12-3/TRBV12-4
j_call: TRBJ1-5
cdr3_nt: TGTGCCAGCAGTTTACGGGGGGCTGGGCAGCCCCAGCATTTT
cdr3_aa: CASSLRGAGQPQHF

d_call: -
clone_size: few
v_call: TRBV4-1
j_call: TRBJ1-1
cdr3_nt: TGCGCCAGCAGCCAAGGCCCGGGGGCAGTTGCGGCTTTCTTT
cdr3_aa: CASSQGPGAVAAFF

d_call: -
clone_size: -
v_call: TRBV30
j_call: TRBJ1-1
cdr3_nt: TGTGCCTGGAGGACAGGAATGAACACTGAAGCTTTCTTT
cdr3_aa: CAWRTGMNTEAFF

d_call: TRBD1
clone_size: -
v_call: TRBV7-9
j_call: TRBJ2-7
cdr3_nt: TGTGCCAGCAGCTCGCACCGTCCCGGGACAGGGGAATCCTACGAGCAGTACTTC
cdr3_aa: CASSSHRPGTGESYEQYF

d_call: TRBD1
clone_size: many
v_call: TRBV4-3
j_call: TRBJ2-3
cdr3_nt: TGCGCCAGCAGCCCGAACAGGGGTTCCCCCACAGATACGCAGTATTTT
cdr3_aa: CASSPNRGSPTDTQYF

d_call: -
clone_size: few
v_call: TRBV4-2
j_call: TRBJ2-3
cdr3_nt: TGTGCCAGCAGCCAGGGACTGAAGGAGACAGATACGCAGTATTTT
cdr3_aa: CASSQGLKETDTQYF

d_call: TRBD2
clone_size: -
v_call: TRBV7-6
j_call: TRBJ2-1
cdr3_nt: TGTGCCAGCAGCCACCGACTAGCGGGGGGATTAATGGGGCAGTTCTTC
cdr3_aa: CASSHRLAGGLMGQFF

d_call: -
clone_size: -
v_call: TRBV7-2
j_call: TRBJ1-4
cdr3_nt: TGTGCCAGCAGCTTTCCGCCTCACGGAACTAATGAAAAACTGTTTTTT
cdr3_aa: CASSFPPHGTNEKLFF

d_call: TRBD1
clone_size: few
v_call: TRBV27
j_call: TRBJ2-1
cdr3_nt: TGTGCCAGCAGTTTGGGAACAGGGGGTAAGGAGCAGTTCTTC
cdr3_aa: CASSLGTGGKEQFF

d_call: TRBD1
clone_size: few
v_call: TRBV3-1
j_call: TRBJ1-1
cdr3_nt: TGTGCCAGCAGCCAAGAAGGGGGCTTGGGGAACACTGAAGCTTTCTTT
cdr3_aa: CASSQEGGLGNTEAFF

d_call: -
clone_size: -
v_call: TRBV5-1
j_call: TRBJ2-7
cdr3_nt: TGCGCCAGCAGCCCTGCGGTTCTCTCGGAGAACGAGCAGTACTTC
cdr3_aa: CASSPAVLSENEQYF

d_call: -
clone_size: -
v_call: TRBV6-4
j_call: TRBJ2-1
cdr3_nt: TGTGCCAGCAGTGACGGGACCCTCGGCGGCTACAATGAGCAGTTCTTC
cdr3_aa: CASSDGTLGGYNEQFF

d_call: TRBD2
clone_size: few
v_call: TRBV7-2
j_call: TRBJ2-2
cdr3_nt: TGTGCCAGCAGCTGGACTAGCGGGGGAACCGGGGAGCTGTTTTTT
cdr3_aa: CASSWTSGGTGELFF

d_call: TRBD1
clone_size: few
v_call: TRBV5-4
j_call: TRBJ1-1
cdr3_nt: TGTGCCAGCAGCCTGACGGGGACAGGTCATTCGGGAGCTTTCTTT
cdr3_aa: CASSLTGTGHSGAFF

d_call: TRBD2
clone_size: -
v_call: TRBV7-8
j_call: TRBJ2-3
cdr3_nt: TGTGCCAGCAGCCCTCAACTAGCGGGGGGCCCCCCAGAGCCAGATACGCAGTATTTT
cdr3_aa: CASSPQLAGGPPEPDTQYF

d_call: -
clone_size: few
v_call: TRBV7-9
j_call: TRBJ2-5
cdr3_nt: TGTGCCAGCAGCTTACTTGGCGGGGTCCAAGAGACCCAGTACTTC
cdr3_aa: CASSLLGGVQETQYF

d_call: -
clone_size: -
v_call: TRBV5-6
j_call: TRBJ1-5
cdr3_nt: TGTGCCAGCAGCACCCGCCGACAAGATTATAGCAATCAGCCCCAGCATTTT
cdr3_aa: CASSTRRQDYSNQPQHF

d_call: TRBD1
clone_size: -
v_call: TRBV10-3
j_call: TRBJ1-1
cdr3_nt: TGTGCCATCAGTGGGACAGGGGGCTTGCCTGAAGCTTTCTTT
cdr3_aa: CAISGTGGLPEAFF

d_call: -
clone_size: few
v_call: TRBV11-2
j_call: TRBJ1-2
cdr3_nt: TGTGCCAGCAGCCGCAGGACGGCGTATGGCTACACCTTC
cdr3_aa: CASSRRTAYGYTF

d_call: TRBD1
clone_size: -
v_call: TRBV7-9
j_call: TRBJ1-1
cdr3_nt: TGTGCCAGCAGCTTAGTAGTAGGGACAGGGGGCGTTGAAGCTTTCTTT
cdr3_aa: CASSLVVGTGGVEAFF

d_call: -
clone_size: -
v_call: TRBV5-5
j_call: TRBJ2-7
cdr3_nt: TGTGCCAGCAGCTTCTGGGCAGGGAACTACGAGCAGTACTTC
cdr3_aa: CASSFWAGNYEQYF

d_call: -
clone_size: few
v_call: TRBV6-5
j_call: TRBJ2-3
cdr3_nt: TGTGCCAGCGGGAAGGCGGAGGTTCAGTATTTT
cdr3_aa: CASGKAEVQYF

d_call: -
clone_size: few
v_call: TRBV4-2
j_call: TRBJ1-1
cdr3_nt: TGTGCCAGCAGCCAACAGTCGGGACAGAACACTGAAGCTTTCTTT
cdr3_aa: CASSQQSGQNTEAFF

d_call: -
clone_size: medium-sized
v_call: TRBV7-8
j_call: TRBJ1-6
cdr3_nt: TGTGCCAGCAGCAATCCCATTACCGAGAGCTCCTATAATTCACCCCTCCACTTT
cdr3_aa: CASSNPITESSYNSPLHF

d_call: -
clone_size: -
v_call: TRBV7-9
j_call: TRBJ2-7
cdr3_nt: TGTGCCAGCAGCTCAAGAGGAGTCGAGCAGTACTTC
cdr3_aa: CASSSRGVEQYF

d_call: TRBD1
clone_size: -
v_call: TRBV20-1
j_call: TRBJ1-5
cdr3_nt: TGCAGTGCTAGAACTTACAGGGGGGAAAGCAATCAGCCCCAGCATTTT
cdr3_aa: CSARTYRGESNQPQHF

d_call: TRBD1
clone_size: -
v_call: TRBV7-9
j_call: TRBJ1-2
cdr3_nt: TGTGCCAGCAGCTATACAGGGGGCGCCGGGGGCTACACCTTC
cdr3_aa: CASSYTGGAGGYTF

d_call: TRBD2
clone_size: -
v_call: TRBV18
j_call: TRBJ2-3
cdr3_nt: TGTGCCAGCTCAGATCCGGGACTAGGCTCAGATACGCAGTATTTT
cdr3_aa: CASSDPGLGSDTQYF

d_call: -
clone_size: few
v_call: TRBV4-1
j_call: TRBJ2-2
cdr3_nt: TGCGCCAGCAGCCAAGACCCGAACACCGGGGAGCTGTTTTTT
cdr3_aa: CASSQDPNTGELFF

d_call: TRBD2
clone_size: few
v_call: TRBV7-3
j_call: TRBJ2-5
cdr3_nt: TGTGCCAGCAGCTCCACTAGCGGGGCACGAGGAGAGACCCAGTACTTC
cdr3_aa: CASSSTSGARGETQYF

d_call: TRBD1
clone_size: few
v_call: TRBV29-1
j_call: TRBJ1-1
cdr3_nt: TGCAGCGTCCTCCTTGGGGACAGGGTACACGAAGCTTTCTTT
cdr3_aa: CSVLLGDRVHEAFF

d_call: -
clone_size: -
v_call: TRBV7-2
j_call: TRBJ2-7
cdr3_nt: TGTGCCAGCAGCCCGAGGTTCTCCAGGCAGTACTTC
cdr3_aa: CASSPRFSRQYF